Each of the 5 T cell receptor beta chains below was sequenced from the same sample in a study of cytomegalovirus exposure and HLA in healthy donors. Sequenced by immunoSEQ multiplex PCR; TCRdb stores in-frame clones only, minus some. The sample shows approximately 170,000 clones, 85% of them seen only once. The sample taken for sequencing was PBMCs. The receptor source for this set is a man younger than 35 in good health and CMV-seropositive.

Of note for this clone: The sample holds other DNA sequences that translate to the same CDR3. The chain couples TRBV11-2 to TRBJ1-1; no clear D. The CDR3 consists of 14 residues. V shed 1 base and J shed 0 bases, with 6 bases lying between them. Per the germline V gene, CDR1 is SGHAT and CDR2 is FQNNGV. In DNA, the CDR3 is TGTGCCAGCAGCTTAGGCGGGGTGAACACTGAAGCTTTCTTT. Translation: CASSLGGVNTEAFF.

This sequence joins TRBV5-1 and TRBJ2-1; 13 bases are shared with TRBD2. Germline V gene data show CDR1 as SGHRS and CDR2 as YFSETQ. V lost 5 bases to trimming and J lost 2 bases; unmatched junction nucleotides: 7. The CDR3 runs to 17 residues. CDR3: CASRRTSGGAPYNEQFF. The CDR3 DNA is TGCGCCAGCAGGAGAACTAGCGGGGGGGCCCCCTACAATGAGCAGTTCTTC.

This chain connects TRBV6-5 to TRBJ1-3; D gene unclear. Germline assignment: CDR1 MNHEY and CDR2 SVGAGI. V was trimmed by 2 bases and J by 8 bases, leaving 13 bases between them. The CDR3 extends over 14 amino acids. Written as DNA, the CDR3 is TGTGCCAGCAGTTACCTTGGTCAGGATGACACCATATATTTT. Residues: CASSYLGQDDTIYF.

V and J are TRBV7-9 and TRBJ2-1; D is undetermined. The germline V and J ends were trimmed by 1 base and 7 bases, with 11 bases remaining between them. There are 14 residues in the CDR3. CDR1 is SEHNR, CDR2 FQNEAQ, per germline (reference sequence). This CDR3 reads CASSLVDQANEQFF. In DNA, the CDR3 is TGTGCCAGCAGCTTAGTTGACCAAGCGAATGAGCAGTTCTTC.

This chain joins TRBV6-5 and TRBJ2-7; possibly TRBD2 for D (5 bases). Between the trimmed V and J ends, which lost 0 bases and 4 bases, there was a span of 13 bases. The CDR3 is 15 amino acids. Germline V gene lookup returns CDR1 MNHEY and CDR2 SVGAGI. DNA of the CDR3: TGTGCCAGCAGTTACTCTGGACTGGGCGAGTACGAGCAGTACTTC. It specifies CASSYSGLGEYEQYF.